Below, 21 T cell receptor beta chains from the same sample are listed, as sequenced in a study of STAT5B mutations in CD4+ large granular lymphocyte leukemia. Here immunoSEQ multiplex PCR was the method, and the copy in TCRdb shows in-frame clones only, minus some. The sample includes tens of thousands of clones, 65% to 85% seen only once; the top ten take approximately 0.32%. The sequenced material came from CD4+ T cells from blood buffy coats. Source of these receptors: a human donor in good health.

This chain connects TRBV7-2 to TRBJ1-1, with D possibly TRBD1 on 5 matching bases. The CDR3 is 16 amino acids. Trimming left V 5 bases short and J 1 base short, with 17 bases between. Per the germline V gene, CDR1 is SGHTA and CDR2 is FQGNSA. The CDR3 bases are TGTGCCAGCAGCGCCCAGTCCGGGACGGAGAACACTGAAGCTTTCTTT. Amino acid sequence: CASSAQSGTENTEAFF.

J is TRBJ2-1 and V is TRBV9, with TRBD2 matching over 11 bases. Trimming cost V 3 bases and J 5 bases; bases outside gene matches: 7. The CDR3 has 16 residues. Germline loops: CDR1 SGDLS, CDR2 YYNGEE. The CDR3: CASSAYSGRANNEQFF. CDR3 sequence (DNA): TGTGCCAGCAGCGCCTATAGCGGGAGGGCCAACAATGAGCAGTTCTTC.

This chain joins TRBV28 and TRBJ1-4; D might be TRBD1 (5 bases). Germline loops: CDR1 MDHEN, CDR2 SYDVKM. This CDR3 comprises 16 residues. Between the trimmed V and J ends, which lost 1 base and 0 bases, there was a span of 9 bases. The CDR3 nucleotides are TGTGCCAGCAGTTTATCTCCACAGGCAACTAATGAAAAACTGTTTTTT. Amino acid sequence: CASSLSPQATNEKLFF.

This chain joins TRBV27 and TRBJ2-5; 10 positions match TRBD2. This CDR3 is 15 amino acids long. V dropped 6 bases and J dropped 0; count of bases not matched to a gene: 4. Germline V lookup: CDR1 MNHEY, CDR2 SMNVEV (reference sequence). This CDR3 is CASRRTSGNQETQYF. CDR3 nucleotide sequence: TGTGCCAGCAGAAGGACTAGCGGTAACCAAGAGACCCAGTACTTC.

The chain joins TRBV5-1 to TRBJ2-3; D call uncertain. The CDR3 runs 12 residues. Germline CDR1 and CDR2: SGHRS and YFSETQ. V shed 0 bases and J shed 4 bases, with 3 bases lying between them. CDR3 in DNA: TGCGCCAGCAGCTTGGCTTCAGATACGCAGTATTTT. Protein product: CASSLASDTQYF.

J is TRBJ2-3 and V is TRBV11-3; 7 bases agree with TRBD2. This CDR3 is 14 amino acids long. CDR1 SGHNT and CDR2 YENEEA come from the germline V gene. Losses at the gene ends were 5 bases for V and 3 bases for J; bases not matched to a gene: 5. The CDR3 is CASSAGTTTDTQYF. The CDR3 DNA reads TGTGCCAGCAGCGCCGGGACTACTACAGATACGCAGTATTTT.

The V and J genes are TRBV30 and TRBJ2-7; D ambiguous. Trimming removed 0 bases at V and 9 bases at J, with 9 bases between. CDR1 is GTSNPN, CDR2 SVGIG, per germline (reference sequence). The CDR3 is 11 amino acids. DNA for the CDR3: TGTGCCTGGAGTGTTATGGTCTCGCAGTACTTC. Amino acids: CAWSVMVSQYF.

CDR3 loop: CASSQTGTSPYGYTF. The CDR3 DNA reads as TGTGCCAGCAGCCAAACCGGGACATCGCCCTATGGCTACACCTTC. The chain links TRBV14 to TRBJ1-2, with D perhaps matching TRBD1 (6 bases). CDR3 length: 15 amino acids. Trimming shortened V by 2 bases and J by 4 bases, and 14 bases separated the two germline ends. CDR1 is SGHDN, CDR2 FVKESK, per germline.

This clone was recorded only once. V and J are TRBV9 and TRBJ2-1, with TRBD2 matching 8 bases. The CDR3 runs to 15 residues. V lost 0 bases to trimming and J lost 5 bases; unmatched junction nucleotides: 4. Germline-derived CDR1 and CDR2 are SGDLS and YYNGEE. The chain's CDR3 is CASSVVTGGHNEQFF. The CDR3 region has the DNA TGTGCCAGCAGCGTAGTAACGGGAGGGCACAATGAGCAGTTCTTC.

This chain joins TRBV7-9 and TRBJ1-4; D is undetermined. V lost 5 bases and J 0 bases, leaving 10 bases between the germline ends. This CDR3 region has 15 residues. Germline V gene lookup returns CDR1 SEHNR and CDR2 FQNEAQ (reference sequence). The DNA for the CDR3 is TGTGCCAGCAGCCCTAACCGTGCAACTAATGAAAAACTGTTTTTT. This translates into CASSPNRATNEKLFF.

The chain combines TRBV9 with TRBJ2-2; D might be TRBD1 (5 bases). CDR1 is SGDLS, CDR2 YYNGEE, per germline. The CDR3 spans 16 residues. Trimming removed 0 bases from V and 5 bases from J, with 14 bases in between. The DNA for the CDR3 is TGTGCCAGCAGCGTAGGACAGAATGATCGAACCGGGGAGCTGTTTTTT. It yields the protein CASSVGQNDRTGELFF.

The chain joins TRBV5-4 to TRBJ2-3; D may be TRBD1 or TRBD2 (5 bases each). V lost 4 bases and J lost 6, with 12 bases in between. The CDR3 runs 13 residues. Germline CDR1 and CDR2: SGHNT and YYREEE (reference sequence). The CDR3 sequence: CASSLGTGDTQYF. The CDR3 coding sequence is TGTGCCAGCAGCCTCGGGACCGGGGATACGCAGTATTTT.

The gene calls are TRBV11-2 and TRBJ2-6; D not certain. The CDR3 length is 19 residues. Trimming stripped 2 bases from V and 0 bases from J, with 17 bases between. Germline CDR1 is SGHAT and CDR2 is FQNNGV. This CDR3 reads CASSLIKASYHSGANVLTF. The CDR3 DNA follows: TGTGCCAGCAGCTTAATTAAGGCATCATACCACTCTGGGGCCAACGTCCTGACTTTC.

The chain employs TRBV6-1 and TRBJ2-6; TRBD1 agrees at 11 bases. The CDR3 totals 15 residues. Losses at the gene ends were 11 bases for V and 3 bases for J; bases not matched to a gene: 6. Germline V gene sequence: CDR1 MNHNS, CDR2 SASEGT. The CDR3 sequence: CALGQGAGGANVLTF. The CDR3 DNA is TGTGCCTTAGGACAGGGGGCTGGTGGGGCCAACGTCCTGACTTTC.

V is TRBV6-5 and J is TRBJ1-3; 7 nucleotides align to TRBD1. The ends lost 6 bases at V and 3 bases at J; junction bases unmatched: 8. Germline CDR1 reads MNHEY; CDR2 reads SVGAGI. The CDR3 length is 15 residues. CDR3 protein: CASSLDYRGGNTIYF. CDR3 nucleotide sequence: TGTGCCAGCAGCCTTGACTACAGGGGTGGAAACACCATATATTTT.

The gene calls are TRBV9 and TRBJ2-3; no clear D gene. The CDR3 contains 12 residues. V was trimmed by 1 base and J by 4 bases, leaving 4 bases between them. The germline CDR1 and CDR2 sequences are SGDLS and YYNGEE. The CDR3 DNA reads as TGTGCCAGCAGCGTATCGGCAGATACGCAGTATTTT. Translating it yields CASSVSADTQYF.

J is TRBJ1-4 and V is TRBV19, with a possible D match to TRBD1 (5 bases). V lost 3 bases and J 0 bases, leaving 17 bases between the germline ends. The CDR3 covers 18 residues. Germline assignment: CDR1 LNHDA and CDR2 SQIVND (reference sequence). Here the CDR3 DNA reads TGTGCCAGTAGTATCGGGGCAGGGAGTTCTGCAACTAATGAAAAACTGTTTTTT. As protein: CASSIGAGSSATNEKLFF.

This clone occurred a few times. V is TRBV7-9 and J is TRBJ1-5, with TRBD1 matching 8 bases. CDR1 SEHNR and CDR2 FQNEAQ come from the germline V gene (reference sequence). This CDR3 region has 13 residues. V dropped 5 bases and J dropped 6; count of bases not matched to a gene: 3. The chain's CDR3 is CASSRTGTQPQHF. CDR3 nucleotide sequence: TGTGCCAGCAGCCGGACAGGGACTCAGCCCCAGCATTTT.

The V and J genes are TRBV7-9 and TRBJ2-1, with 13 bases lining up with TRBD2. With 7 bases clipped from V and 9 bases from J, the junction kept 12 bases outside the gene matches. From germline, CDR1 is SEHNR and CDR2 FQNEAQ (reference sequence). The CDR3 covers 16 residues. The CDR3 bases are TGTGCCAGCACCGGACTAGCGGGAGTCACAGGGGCTGAGCAGTTCTTC. It yields the protein CASTGLAGVTGAEQFF.

The chain uses TRBV27 and TRBJ1-5; D is unclear. CDR1 and CDR2 from the germline V gene are MNHEY and SMNVEV (reference sequence). Trimming shortened V by 8 bases and J by 3 bases, and 11 bases separated the two germline ends. The CDR3 covers 13 residues. CDR3 nucleotides: TGTGCCAGCCGCCGGGAGAACAATCAGCCCCAGCATTTT. Its translation is CASRRENNQPQHF.

The chain is built from TRBV5-1 and TRBJ1-1; 7 bases fit TRBD1. Germline CDR1 SGHRS, CDR2 YFSETQ. This CDR3 has 14 residues. V lost 0 bases, J lost 4 bases, and 3 bases stayed unmatched. This CDR3 reads CASSLGQGGTEAFF. The CDR3 region has the DNA TGCGCCAGCAGCTTGGGTCAGGGGGGCACTGAAGCTTTCTTT.